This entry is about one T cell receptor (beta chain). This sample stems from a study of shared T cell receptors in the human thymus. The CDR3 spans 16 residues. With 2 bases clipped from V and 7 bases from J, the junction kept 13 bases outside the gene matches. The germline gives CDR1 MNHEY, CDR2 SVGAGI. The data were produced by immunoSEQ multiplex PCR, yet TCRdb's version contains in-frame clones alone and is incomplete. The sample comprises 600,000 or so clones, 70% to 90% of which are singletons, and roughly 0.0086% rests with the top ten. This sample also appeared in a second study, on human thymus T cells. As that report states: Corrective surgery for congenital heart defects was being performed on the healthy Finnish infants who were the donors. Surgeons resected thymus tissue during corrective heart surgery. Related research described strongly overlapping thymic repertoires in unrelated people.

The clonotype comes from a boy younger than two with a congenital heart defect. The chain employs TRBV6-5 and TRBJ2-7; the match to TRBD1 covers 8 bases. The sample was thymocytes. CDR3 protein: CASSYPIGTGELEQYF. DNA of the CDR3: TGTGCCAGCAGTTACCCGATCGGGACAGGCGAGTTAGAGCAGTACTTC.